A selection of T cell receptor beta chains follows, all from one sample in a study of CD8+ T cells in alopecia areata. TCRdb's copy holds only in-frame clones and misses some; the assay was immunoSEQ multiplex PCR. This sample has about 210,000 clones, with 64% found just once. The sequences come from CD4+ T cells sorted from blood, collected at week 4, from a patient treated with tofacitinib. The receptors stem from a human donor with alopecia areata. The CDR3 runs from the conserved cysteine through the conserved F or W. Each record gives: CDR3 DNA, CDR3 protein, D gene, clone size, J gene, V gene. D genes are given only for firm matches. A row's size may be missing; if present it is once, few, many or a size class.

TGCGCCAGCGGCACTAGCGGCACAGATACGCAGTATTTT,CASGTSGTDTQYF,TRBD2,NA,TRBJ2-3,TRBV5-1
TGTGCCAGCAGCCAAGAGCCGGACTACTCCGGCTACACCTTC,CASSQEPDYSGYTF,NA,NA,TRBJ1-2,TRBV4-2
TGTGCCATCACAGATTGGATTCGAGATACGCAGTATTTT,CAITDWIRDTQYF,NA,NA,TRBJ2-3,TRBV10-3
TGCGCCAGCAGCAAAACAGGGGGTAGGCTGTTTTTT,CASSKTGGRLFF,TRBD1,NA,TRBJ1-4,TRBV4-3
TGTGCCAGCCGAAATACAGGGGCTGGGGCCAACGTCCTGACTTTC,CASRNTGAGANVLTF,TRBD1,NA,TRBJ2-6,TRBV10-3
TGTGCCAGCAGCTTATCGGGGTACACCATATATTTT,CASSLSGYTIYF,NA,NA,TRBJ1-3,TRBV7-9
TGTGCCAGCAGCTTGGCGACCGGGGAGCTGTTTTTT,CASSLATGELFF,NA,NA,TRBJ2-2,TRBV7-2
TGTGCCAGCAGCCAAGACGCCTCCTATGGGGATTATGGCTACACCTTC,CASSQDASYGDYGYTF,NA,NA,TRBJ1-2,TRBV4-2
TGCGCCAGCTCAGGGGCCGACGGAGAGACCCAGTACTTC,CASSGADGETQYF,NA,NA,TRBJ2-5,TRBV5-1
TGTGCCATCACAGATCATCGGACCATATATTTT,CAITDHRTIYF,NA,few,TRBJ1-3,TRBV10-3
TGTGCCATCAGTGAGTCCCAGGGGGCGCCCGGGGAGCTGTTTTTT,CAISESQGAPGELFF,TRBD1,NA,TRBJ2-2,TRBV10-3
TGTGCCACCAGCAGAGGTCTGGGGCAACTCCAAGAGACCCAGTACTTC,CATSRGLGQLQETQYF,NA,NA,TRBJ2-5,TRBV15
TGCGCCAGCAGCTTGGAGACAGGGGGCAACGAGCAGTACTTC,CASSLETGGNEQYF,TRBD1,few,TRBJ2-7,TRBV5-1
TGTGCCAGCAGTACCGACAGACGCTCTGGGACCAACGTCCTGACTTTC,CASSTDRRSGTNVLTF,NA,NA,TRBJ2-6,TRBV25-1
TGTGCCAGCAGCTTTGGGAGAGATACTGAAGCTTTCTTT,CASSFGRDTEAFF,NA,few,TRBJ1-1,TRBV7-9
TGCGCCAGCAGCTTGGAAGGGTACGACCTCCACTTT,CASSLEGYDLHF,NA,NA,TRBJ1-6,TRBV5-1
TGTGCCAGCAGCTTCAGGTTTACAGAAAAACTGTTTTTT,CASSFRFTEKLFF,NA,NA,TRBJ1-4,TRBV7-9
TGCGCCAGCAGCCAAGGACAGGCTCTCGTTCCGCAGTACTTC,CASSQGQALVPQYF,NA,NA,TRBJ2-7,TRBV4-3
TGCAGCGTGGGGGGACGGATGAACACTGAAGCTTTCTTT,CSVGGRMNTEAFF,NA,NA,TRBJ1-1,TRBV29-1
TGCGCCAGCAGACAGGGATTATCCTCTGGGGCCAACGTCCTGACTTTC,CASRQGLSSGANVLTF,NA,few,TRBJ2-6,TRBV5-1
TGTGCCTGGAGTGTAAAGGGGGCGAGATCACCCCTCCACTTT,CAWSVKGARSPLHF,TRBD1,NA,TRBJ1-6,TRBV30
TGCAGCGTTGGGACCGGGACAGACTCTGGAAACACCATATATTTT,CSVGTGTDSGNTIYF,TRBD1,NA,TRBJ1-3,TRBV29-1
TGTGCCAGCAGCCCGCGAGGGAGCACAGATACGCAGTATTTT,CASSPRGSTDTQYF,NA,once,TRBJ2-3,TRBV9
TGTGCCAGCAGTGGCACCGGGACAGGGACCTACGAGCAGTACTTC,CASSGTGTGTYEQYF,TRBD1,NA,TRBJ2-7,TRBV25-1
TGTGCCTGGAGTGGGGCCGTCTCTGGAAACACCATATATTTT,CAWSGAVSGNTIYF,NA,NA,TRBJ1-3,TRBV30
TGTGCCAGCAGTACCAATCCGGGGGGCTCCTACGAGCAGTACTTC,CASSTNPGGSYEQYF,TRBD2,NA,TRBJ2-7,TRBV7-2
TGTGCCAGCAGCCCACGAGGCGGCAATCAGCCCCAGCATTTT,CASSPRGGNQPQHF,NA,NA,TRBJ1-5,TRBV7-2
TGTGCCAGCAGCTTACCCTCAAATTCTGGGGCCAACGTCCTGACTTTC,CASSLPSNSGANVLTF,NA,NA,TRBJ2-6,TRBV11-2
TGTGCCAGCAGGCCGGAACAGGGTATCTATGGCTACACCTTC,CASRPEQGIYGYTF,NA,NA,TRBJ1-2,TRBV6-5
TGTGCCACCAGCAGAGATTTAGCGGGGGTGGGCGGTGAGCAGTTCTTC,CATSRDLAGVGGEQFF,TRBD2,NA,TRBJ2-1,TRBV15
TGCAGTGCTAGAGACACCTACGAGCAGTACTTC,CSARDTYEQYF,NA,NA,TRBJ2-7,TRBV20-1
TGTGCCCGCCACGGAATACCGAACACCGGGGAGCTGTTTTTT,CARHGIPNTGELFF,NA,NA,TRBJ2-2,TRBV30
TGTGCCAGCAGTGCTAACCTAGCAGTACAAGAGACCCAGTACTTC,CASSANLAVQETQYF,NA,NA,TRBJ2-5,TRBV2
TGTGCCATCGCGTCAGGGTTGAGCAATCAGCCCCAGCATTTT,CAIASGLSNQPQHF,NA,NA,TRBJ1-5,TRBV10-3
TGTGCCAGCAGCCCCCAATCTGGCTCACAGACCCAGTACTTC,CASSPQSGSQTQYF,NA,NA,TRBJ2-5,TRBV9
TGCGCCAGCAGTCATCCCGGGGGGGACGACAATGAGCAGTTCTTC,CASSHPGGDDNEQFF,TRBD2,few,TRBJ2-1,TRBV23-1
TGTGCCAGCAGCGTGCGGACGTTCGCAGATACGCAGTATTTT,CASSVRTFADTQYF,NA,many,TRBJ2-3,TRBV7-9
TGTGCCAGCAGCTCAGTAGCGGGGGGTAACTACAATGAGCAGTTCTTC,CASSSVAGGNYNEQFF,TRBD2,NA,TRBJ2-1,TRBV7-9
TGTGCCAGCAGCCACAATCTTCGGGGGTTCCAAGAGACCCAGTACTTC,CASSHNLRGFQETQYF,NA,few,TRBJ2-5,TRBV7-9
TGCGCCAGCAGCTTGTCGGGGCTAGCGGGGGCAGGAAATGAGCAGTTCTTC,CASSLSGLAGAGNEQFF,TRBD2,NA,TRBJ2-1,TRBV5-1
TGTGCCAGCAGCTCCCCGGGACAGGGGTACACCGGGGAGCTGTTTTTT,CASSSPGQGYTGELFF,TRBD1,NA,TRBJ2-2,TRBV5-4
TGTGCCAGCAGTGTGGACAGGGGAGGTGATACGCAGTATTTT,CASSVDRGGDTQYF,TRBD1,NA,TRBJ2-3,TRBV2
TGCGCCAGCAGCCAAGATCAAGATACGCAGTATTTT,CASSQDQDTQYF,NA,NA,TRBJ2-3,TRBV4-3
TGTGCCTGGGGGGTAGGACAGGGCGCCTACGAGCAGTACTTC,CAWGVGQGAYEQYF,TRBD1,NA,TRBJ2-7,TRBV30
TGCGCCAGCAGCTTGTCTGGGAGCTCCTACGAGCAGTACTTC,CASSLSGSSYEQYF,NA,NA,TRBJ2-7,TRBV5-1
TGTGCCAGCAGCGCGGACAGGGGGCCGAACACTGAAGCTTTCTTT,CASSADRGPNTEAFF,TRBD1,NA,TRBJ1-1,TRBV2
TGTGCCAGCCATCCCAAGGGGGGACAGACTAACTATGGCTACACCTTC,CASHPKGGQTNYGYTF,TRBD1,few,TRBJ1-2,TRBV2
TGTGCCAGCAGCCTAACCGGGGCCGGGGATTCACCCCTCCACTTT,CASSLTGAGDSPLHF,NA,NA,TRBJ1-6,TRBV9
TGTGCCACCAGCAGAGAAGTCGGGCGGATAGTCTCTGGGGCCAACGTCCTGACTTTC,CATSREVGRIVSGANVLTF,NA,NA,TRBJ2-6,TRBV15
TGTGCCAGCAGCCCCTCCGTCCAATACGAGCAGTACTTC,CASSPSVQYEQYF,NA,few,TRBJ2-7,TRBV7-2